This entry concerns a single T cell receptor (beta chain). Per the original data handling: Researchers report that nucleated cell counts were estimated from reference gene primer amplification. Data came from immunoSEQ multiplex PCR; TCRdb stores just in-frame clones and leaves some out. V and J calls and clone size are those listed in that table; D and trimming were worked out from the DNA. The sample records roughly 13,000 clones, roughly four fifths being singletons. These data originate in a study of blood T cell repertoires in COVID-19. Study background: Italy, Spain and the United States were the sources of the convalescent and acute COVID-19 samples. From T cells, B-cell-depleted T cells, or PBMCs came the material, which was cDNA or gDNA.

The CDR3 contains 15 residues. The ends lost 5 bases at V and 5 bases at J; junction bases unmatched: 7. Germline V lookup: CDR1 SNHLY, CDR2 FYNNEI. This clonotype was sampled from a boy between 2 and 10 years old with active or convalescent COVID-19. The sequenced material came from peripheral blood. The chain carries TRBV2 and TRBJ2-2; 8 bases fit TRBD2. CDR3 nucleotides: TGTGCCAGCAGTCCGGCGGGAGGCATAACCGGGGAGCTGTTTTTT. Translating gives CASSPAGGITGELFF.